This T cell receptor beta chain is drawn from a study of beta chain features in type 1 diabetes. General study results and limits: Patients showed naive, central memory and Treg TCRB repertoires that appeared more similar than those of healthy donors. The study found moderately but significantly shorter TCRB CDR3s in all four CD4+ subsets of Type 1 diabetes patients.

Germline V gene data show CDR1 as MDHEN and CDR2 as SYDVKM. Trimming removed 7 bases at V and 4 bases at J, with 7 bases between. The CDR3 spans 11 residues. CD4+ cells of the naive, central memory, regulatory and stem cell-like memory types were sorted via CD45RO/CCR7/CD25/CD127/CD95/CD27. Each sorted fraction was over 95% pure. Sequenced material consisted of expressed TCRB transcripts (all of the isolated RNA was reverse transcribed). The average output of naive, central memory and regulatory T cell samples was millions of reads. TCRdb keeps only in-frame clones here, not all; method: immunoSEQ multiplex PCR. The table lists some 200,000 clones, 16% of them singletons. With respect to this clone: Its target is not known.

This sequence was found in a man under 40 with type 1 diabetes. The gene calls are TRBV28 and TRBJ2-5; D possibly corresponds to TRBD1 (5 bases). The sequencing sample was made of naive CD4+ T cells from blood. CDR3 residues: CASIGVETQYF. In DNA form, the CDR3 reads TGTGCCAGCATAGGGGTAGAGACCCAGTACTTC.